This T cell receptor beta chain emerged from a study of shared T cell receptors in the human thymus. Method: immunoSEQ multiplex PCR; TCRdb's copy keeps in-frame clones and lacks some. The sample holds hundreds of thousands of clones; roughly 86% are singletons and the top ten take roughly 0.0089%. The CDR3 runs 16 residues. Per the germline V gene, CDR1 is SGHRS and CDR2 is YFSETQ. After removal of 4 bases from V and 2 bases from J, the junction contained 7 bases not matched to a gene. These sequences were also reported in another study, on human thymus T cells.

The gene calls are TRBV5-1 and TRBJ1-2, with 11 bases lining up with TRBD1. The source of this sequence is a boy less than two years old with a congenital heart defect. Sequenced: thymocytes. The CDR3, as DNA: TGCGCCAGCAGCGTGGACCGGGACAGGGGGAACTATGGCTACACCTTC. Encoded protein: CASSVDRDRGNYGYTF.